What follows are 26 T cell receptor beta chains derived from one specimen sequenced in a study of T cell responses to AZD1222 COVID-19 vaccine. Sequencing was performed with immunoSEQ multiplex PCR; in TCRdb, only in-frame clones are kept and a portion is missing. The data contain roughly 150,000 clones, 70% to 90% of them singletons. Sequencing was performed on peripheral blood, taken on day 0 of AZD1222 vaccination. Receptors originate from an adult in good health.

This sequence joins TRBV7-2 and TRBJ2-3, with 7 positions matching TRBD1. After removal of 4 bases from V and 4 bases from J, the junction contained 2 bases not matched to a gene. Germline CDR1 SGHTA, CDR2 FQGNSA. CDR3 length: 13 residues. The CDR3 coding sequence is TGTGCCAGCAGCTCACAGGGGCCAGATACGCAGTATTTT. It is translated as CASSSQGPDTQYF.

The chain has TRBV10-3 and TRBJ1-1; a weak D match, TRBD1 (6 bases). The V gene lost 4 bases and the J gene lost 11 bases, with 17 bases spanning the gap. Per the germline V gene, CDR1 is ENHRY and CDR2 is SYGVKD. The CDR3 totals 13 residues. Here the CDR3 reads CAISAGGQVAAFF. The CDR3, as DNA: TGTGCCATCAGTGCCGGGGGGCAGGTGGCCGCTTTCTTT.

This clone is a singleton in its sample. The J gene is TRBJ1-2, the V gene TRBV7-9; TRBD1 might be the D (6 bases). V shed 5 bases and J shed 8 bases, with 21 bases lying between them. From germline, CDR1 is SEHNR and CDR2 FQNEAQ (reference sequence). This CDR3 is 15 amino acids long. The CDR3 is CASSQRWPGVDGYTF. The CDR3 DNA follows: TGTGCCAGCAGCCAACGTTGGCCAGGGGTTGACGGCTACACCTTC.

The chain recombines TRBV10-3 with TRBJ1-1, with D possibly TRBD1 on 5 matching bases. Germline-derived CDR1 and CDR2 are ENHRY and SYGVKD. Deletions cut 6 bases from V and 2 bases from J, with 16 bases between. The CDR3 has 15 amino acids. The CDR3 DNA sequence: TGTGCCATCAGATCAGGTACAGGCCATAACACTGAAGCTTTCTTT. Translated: CAIRSGTGHNTEAFF.

The rearrangement joins TRBV7-9 to TRBJ2-7; 10 bases are a match to TRBD1. The V gene end was trimmed by 6 bases and the J gene end by 5 bases; junction bases not matched to a gene: 7. The CDR3 loop spans 14 amino acids. The germline CDR1 and CDR2 sequences are SEHNR and FQNEAQ (reference sequence). CDR3 nucleotide sequence: TGTGCCAGCAGTCTTGACAGGGGGCTCAACGAGCAGTACTTC. Its translation: CASSLDRGLNEQYF. Variable domain in full (rest from reference TRBV7-9 and TRBJ2-7): DTGVSQNPRHKITKRGQNVTFRCDPISEHNRLYWYRQTLGQGPEFLTYFQNEAQLEKSRLLSDRFSAERPKGSFSTLEIQRTEQGDSAMYLCASSLDRGLNEQYFGPGTRLTVT.

This sequence joins TRBV27 and TRBJ1-1; D is perhaps TRBD1 (5 bases). This CDR3 comprises 15 residues. CDR1 MNHEY and CDR2 SMNVEV come from the germline V gene (reference sequence). The V gene lost 2 bases and the J gene lost 5 bases, with 15 bases spanning the gap. The CDR3 loop is CASSLVGRDGTEAFF. The CDR3 coding sequence is TGTGCCAGCAGTTTAGTTGGCAGGGATGGGACTGAAGCTTTCTTT.

V gene TRBV30 combines with J gene TRBJ2-4; 12 bases align to TRBD2. The germline V gene encodes CDR1 GTSNPN and CDR2 SVGIG (reference sequence). CDR3 length: 17 amino acids. Trimming took 1 base from V and 6 from J; bases not matched to a gene: 10. The CDR3 coding sequence is TGTGCCTGGAGTGGAAATCCTAGCGGGAGGGGAGCAAACATTCAGTACTTC. It yields the protein CAWSGNPSGRGANIQYF.

Here the CDR3 DNA reads TGTGCCAGCAGCTCTCAGCAGCCCCAGCATTTT. Its protein product is CASSSQQPQHF. The V and J genes are TRBV11-3 and TRBJ1-5; D is ambiguous. This CDR3 spans 11 amino acids. Germline CDR1 and CDR2: SGHNT and YENEEA. The V end lost 4 bases, the J end lost 7 bases, and 5 bases lay between the germline ends.

CDR3 loop: CASSLVQGNNEKLFF. The DNA of the CDR3 is TGTGCCAGCAGCTTGGTGCAGGGGAATAACGAAAAACTGTTTTTT. The chain uses TRBV5-6 and TRBJ1-4; possibly TRBD1 for D (6 bases). The CDR3 sequence is 15 residues long. Trimming removed 0 bases at V and 8 bases at J, with 14 bases between. Per germline, CDR1 SGHDT and CDR2 YYEEEE.

The rearrangement links TRBV6-4 to TRBJ1-4; 7 nucleotides match TRBD1. This CDR3 has 14 residues. V lost 5 bases to trimming and J lost 3 bases; unmatched junction nucleotides: 3. Germline V gene sequence: CDR1 MRHNA, CDR2 SNTAGT. CDR3 region: CASSQTGSNEKLFF. As DNA, the CDR3 is TGTGCCAGCAGTCAGACAGGGTCTAATGAAAAACTGTTTTTT.

The gene calls are TRBV29-1 and TRBJ1-4, with unresolved D. Looked up from germline, CDR1 is SQVTM and CDR2 is ANQGSEA. There are 14 residues in the CDR3. Trimming left V 6 bases short and J 6 bases short, with 17 bases between. CDR3 loop: CSVTEFQRDEKLFF. CDR3 bases: TGCAGCGTCACGGAATTTCAACGGGATGAAAAACTGTTTTTT.

The chain carries TRBV29-1 and TRBJ2-5, with D uncertain. Between the trimmed V and J ends, which lost 4 bases and 5 bases, there was a span of 8 bases. The CDR3 loop spans 11 amino acids. CDR1 is SQVTM and CDR2 is ANQGSEA in the germline V gene. In DNA form, the CDR3 reads TGCAGCGTTGGCCCGTCCGAGACCCAGTACTTC. Encoded protein: CSVGPSETQYF.

The chain has TRBV6-2 or TRBV6-3 and TRBJ1-1, with D maybe TRBD1 (5 bases). The CDR3 extends over 15 amino acids. The germline gives CDR1 MNHEY, CDR2 SVGEGT. The V end was cut by 5 bases, the J end by 6 bases, with 19 bases between. CDR3 DNA sequence: TGTGCCAGCAGTGGTCGTAGTAGGGGTTACCCTGAAGCTTTCTTT. Translated, it gives CASSGRSRGYPEAFF.

This clone has just one count. J is TRBJ1-2 and V is TRBV12-3 or TRBV12-4, with unresolved D. The CDR3 consists of 12 residues. V lost 3 bases and J 8 bases, leaving 10 bases between the germline ends. CDR3 coding DNA: TGTGCCAGCAGTTTTGGCAGGCTCGGCTACACCTTC. It codes for CASSFGRLGYTF.

The chain has TRBV12-3 or TRBV12-4 and TRBJ2-1; no clear D gene. The CDR3 spans 13 residues. V was trimmed by 6 bases and J by 6 bases, leaving 12 bases between them. Here the CDR3 DNA reads TGTGCCAGCAGACCCCCTATCGGCAATGAGCAGTTCTTC. It encodes CASRPPIGNEQFF.

The chain carries TRBV2 and TRBJ1-1; 7 bases are shared with TRBD1. This CDR3 has 14 amino acids. Germline loops: CDR1 SNHLY, CDR2 FYNNEI. V dropped 0 bases and J dropped 6; count of bases not matched to a gene: 4. The CDR3, as DNA: TGTGCCAGCAGTGAAGCGCTTCAGGGGGCTGAAGCTTTCTTT. This translates into CASSEALQGAEAFF.

The gene calls are TRBV7-2 and TRBJ2-7, with 8 bases lining up with TRBD1. V dropped 5 bases and J dropped 6; count of bases not matched to a gene: 12. CDR1 is SGHTA and CDR2 is FQGNSA in the germline V gene. The CDR3 consists of 15 residues. The CDR3 reads CASSVTGQGSGEQYF. CDR3 DNA: TGTGCCAGCAGCGTAACCGGACAGGGCTCGGGCGAGCAGTACTTC.

This clone has a handful of counts. V and J are TRBV7-2 and TRBJ1-1; D unclear. CDR3 size: 14 residues. Trimming left V 3 bases short and J 3 bases short, with 11 bases between. Germline CDR1 reads SGHTA; CDR2 reads FQGNSA. Here the CDR3 reads CASSLGTGYTEAFF. The CDR3 DNA reads as TGTGCCAGCAGCTTGGGAACGGGATACACTGAAGCTTTCTTT.

This chain uses TRBV10-3 with TRBJ1-5, with 9 bases lining up with TRBD1. Germline V gene lookup returns CDR1 ENHRY and CDR2 SYGVKD. The ends lost 6 bases at V and 3 bases at J; junction bases unmatched: 9. The CDR3 is 16 residues long. The CDR3 DNA sequence: TGTGCCATCAGCCCGGGGACAGGGCAGACCAATCAGCCCCAGCATTTT. Translating it yields CAISPGTGQTNQPQHF.

The chain is built from TRBV18 and TRBJ2-7; D perhaps matches TRBD1 (5 bases). CDR1 KGHSH and CDR2 LQKENI come from the germline V gene. The V end lost 0 bases, the J end lost 6 bases, and 12 bases lay between the germline ends. This CDR3 contains 14 residues. The CDR3 loop reads CASSPPGRAREQYF. CDR3 DNA sequence: TGTGCCAGCTCACCACCGGGCAGGGCTCGCGAGCAGTACTTC.

V usage is TRBV4-1 and J usage is TRBJ1-5, with a tentative D call TRBD1 (5 bases). V was trimmed by 0 bases and J by 7 bases, leaving 13 bases between them. The CDR3 sequence is 15 residues long. CDR1 MGHRA and CDR2 YSYEKL come from the germline V gene. CDR3 coding DNA: TGCGCCAGCAGCCAAGATCGAACGGAGGGGCAGCCCCAGCATTTT. It yields the protein CASSQDRTEGQPQHF.

V usage is TRBV30 and J usage is TRBJ1-2, with TRBD1 matching over 8 bases. Germline V gives CDR1 GTSNPN, CDR2 SVGIG (reference sequence). The V segment lost 1 base and the J segment 2 bases; nucleotides outside the gene matches: 6. This CDR3 has 15 residues. In DNA, the CDR3 is TGTGCCTGGAGTGCCAGGGGGCTATCCAACTATGGCTACACCTTC. Its protein is CAWSARGLSNYGYTF.

This clone was recorded only once. This sequence joins TRBV6-2 or TRBV6-3 and TRBJ1-1; a weak D match, TRBD1 (6 bases). The germline V gene has CDR1 MNHEY and CDR2 SVGEGT. This CDR3 is 15 amino acids long. Trimming removed 2 bases at V and 1 base at J, with 11 bases between. Written as DNA, the CDR3 is TGTGCCAGCAGTTACGCCGGACAGCAGAACACTGAAGCTTTCTTT. Its protein product is CASSYAGQQNTEAFF.

V is TRBV25-1 and J is TRBJ1-3; 9 positions match TRBD1. The CDR3 is 16 residues long. Losses at the gene ends were 4 bases for V and 6 bases for J; bases not matched to a gene: 10. Germline CDR1 MGHDK, CDR2 SYGVNS. The CDR3 reads CASSVGLGQGENTIYF. CDR3 coding DNA: TGTGCCAGCAGTGTCGGGCTGGGACAGGGAGAAAACACCATATATTTT.

V gene TRBV10-2 combines with J gene TRBJ2-2; 8 bases match TRBD2. V shed 1 base, J shed 4 bases, and the junction held 5 bases outside the gene matches. CDR3 length: 16 residues. The germline V gene has CDR1 WSHSY and CDR2 SAAADI. The CDR3 region has the DNA TGCGCCAGCAGTGAGTATAGCGGGACTATCACCGGGGAGCTGTTTTTT. It is translated as CASSEYSGTITGELFF.

CDR3 amino acids: CASSLLDQPQHF. The CDR3 DNA follows: TGTGCCAGCAGTTTACTTGATCAGCCCCAGCATTTT. This chain connects TRBV12-3 or TRBV12-4 to TRBJ1-5; the D is unclear. V lost 2 bases, J lost 5 bases, and 4 bases lay in between. CDR3 length: 12 residues.